The clone carrying this T cell receptor (beta chain) occurred once. This record comes from a study of blood T cell repertoires in COVID-19. The assay was immunoSEQ multiplex PCR, and TCRdb's table has in-frame clones only and misses some. In the table there are approximately 220,000 clones, about four fifths of which are singletons. Germline loops: CDR1 SGDLS, CDR2 YYNGEE. V dropped 0 bases and J dropped 5 bases, with 15 bases sitting between them. The CDR3 consists of 15 residues. This chain links TRBV9 with TRBJ2-7; tentatively, D is TRBD2 (6 bases). This receptor was identified in a woman in her forties or fifties who had been exposed to COVID-19. The sample consisted of PBMCs or T cells enriched from blood (not recorded which). The CDR3 loop is CASSVGPTRGDEQYF. DNA of the CDR3: TGTGCCAGCAGCGTAGGCCCGACTAGAGGGGACGAGCAGTACTTC.